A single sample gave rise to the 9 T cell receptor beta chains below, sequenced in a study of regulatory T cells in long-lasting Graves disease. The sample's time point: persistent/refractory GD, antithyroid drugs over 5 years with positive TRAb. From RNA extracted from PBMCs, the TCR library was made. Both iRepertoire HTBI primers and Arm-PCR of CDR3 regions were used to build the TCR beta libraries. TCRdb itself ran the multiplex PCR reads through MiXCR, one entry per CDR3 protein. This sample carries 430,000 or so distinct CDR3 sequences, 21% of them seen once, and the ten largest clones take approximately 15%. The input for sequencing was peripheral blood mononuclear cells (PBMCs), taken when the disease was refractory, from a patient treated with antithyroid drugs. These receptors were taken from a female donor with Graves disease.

This chain's CDR3 is CASSPFEGWGNEQFF. In DNA, the CDR3 is TGTGCCAGCTCACCATTTGAGGGATGGGGCAATGAGCAGTTCTTC. The V and J genes are TRBV18 and TRBJ2-5; weak D call: TRBD2 (5 bases). The DNA end lines up better with TRBJ2-1; the J call may be wrong. Germline V gene sequence: CDR1 KGHSH, CDR2 LQKENI. There are 15 residues in the CDR3.

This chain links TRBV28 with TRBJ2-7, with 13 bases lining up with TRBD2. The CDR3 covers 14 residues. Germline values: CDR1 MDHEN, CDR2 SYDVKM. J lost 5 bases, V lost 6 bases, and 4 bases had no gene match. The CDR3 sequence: CASSGLAGVNEQYF. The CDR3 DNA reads TGTGCCAGCAGCGGACTAGCGGGAGTAAACGAGCAGTACTTC.

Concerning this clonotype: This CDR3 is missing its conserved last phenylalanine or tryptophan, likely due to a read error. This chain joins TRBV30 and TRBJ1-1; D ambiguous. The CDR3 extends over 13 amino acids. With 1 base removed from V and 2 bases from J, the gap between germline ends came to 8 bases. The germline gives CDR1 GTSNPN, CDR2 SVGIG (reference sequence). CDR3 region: CAWSAEVNTEAFS. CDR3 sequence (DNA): TGTGCCTGGAGTGCTGAGGTTAACACTGAAGCTTTCTCT.

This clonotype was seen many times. The CDR3 loop is CASSADRSRVGETQYF. The DNA of the CDR3 is TGTGCCAGCAGCGCGGACAGGTCTAGGGTAGGGGAGACCCAGTACTTC. The rearrangement uses TRBV7-9 and TRBJ2-5, with 7 bases fitting TRBD1. The CDR3 extends over 16 amino acids. The V segment lost 5 bases and the J segment 5 bases; nucleotides outside the gene matches: 14. CDR1 and CDR2 from the germline V gene are SEHNR and FQNEAQ (reference sequence).

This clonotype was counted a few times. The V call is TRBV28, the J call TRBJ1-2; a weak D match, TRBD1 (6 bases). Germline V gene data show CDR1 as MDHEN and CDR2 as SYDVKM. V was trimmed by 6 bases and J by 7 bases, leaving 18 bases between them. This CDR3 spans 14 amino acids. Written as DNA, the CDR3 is TGTGCCAGCAGACCCCCCGGGACATCGAGTGGCTACACCTTC. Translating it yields CASRPPGTSSGYTF.

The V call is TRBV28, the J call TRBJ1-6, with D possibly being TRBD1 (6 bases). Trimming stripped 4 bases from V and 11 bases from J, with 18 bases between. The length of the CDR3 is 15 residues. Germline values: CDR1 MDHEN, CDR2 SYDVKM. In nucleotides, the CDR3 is TGTGCCAGCAGTTATCTAGCGGGGGGCAGGGCACCCCTCCACTTT. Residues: CASSYLAGGRAPLHF.

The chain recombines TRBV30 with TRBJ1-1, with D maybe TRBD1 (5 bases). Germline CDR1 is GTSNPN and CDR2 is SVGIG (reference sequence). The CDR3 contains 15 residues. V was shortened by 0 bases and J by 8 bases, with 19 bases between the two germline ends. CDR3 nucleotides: TGTGCCTGGAGTGTTGCCACAGGTGTAAAACAGGAAGCTTTCTTT. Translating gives CAWSVATGVKQEAFF.

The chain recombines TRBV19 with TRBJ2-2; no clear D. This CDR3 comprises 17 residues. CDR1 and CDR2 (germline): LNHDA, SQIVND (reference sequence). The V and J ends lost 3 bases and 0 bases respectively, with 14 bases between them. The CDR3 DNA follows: TGTGCCAGTAGTATCGATTGGCCAGCGCCGAACACCGGGGAGCTGTTTTTT. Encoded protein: CASSIDWPAPNTGELFF.

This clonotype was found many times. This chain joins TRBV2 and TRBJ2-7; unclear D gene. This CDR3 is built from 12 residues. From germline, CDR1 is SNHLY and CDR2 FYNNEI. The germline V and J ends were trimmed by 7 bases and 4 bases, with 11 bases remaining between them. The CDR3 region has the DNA TGTGCCAGCACCAGCCTCGGATACGAGCAGTACTTC. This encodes CASTSLGYEQYF.